This passage covers 6 T cell receptor beta chains from one sample sequenced in a study of a mutant IDH1 vaccine in newly diagnosed glioma. Libraries were prepared by immunoSEQ multiplex PCR; TCRdb keeps only in-frame clonotypes and omits some of them. The sample lists roughly 120,000 clones, roughly 75% occurring once. Time point noted: week 11, during vaccination. Topical imiquimod accompanied each vaccine dose, which consisted of 300 ug of mutant IDH1 20-mer peptide. These receptors' targets are unknown. The sample here was PBMCs, taken from a glioma patient whose treatment included an IDH1 peptide vaccine. Receptors were obtained from a middle-aged man with glioma.

The DNA for the CDR3 is TGTGCCAGCAGGCCCGGGACAGCCGGACAAGAGACCCAGTACTTC. Translating it yields CASRPGTAGQETQYF. The gene calls are TRBV6-5 and TRBJ2-5; 7 bases line up with TRBD1. CDR3 length: 15 residues. The ends lost 6 bases at V and 2 bases at J; junction bases unmatched: 9. Germline CDR1 is MNHEY and CDR2 is SVGAGI.

The chain employs TRBV5-4 and TRBJ2-2; a weak D match, TRBD2 (5 bases). Germline V CDR1 and CDR2: SGHNT, YYREEE (reference sequence). The CDR3 has 16 residues. With 5 bases removed from V and 6 bases from J, the gap between germline ends came to 20 bases. The CDR3 DNA is TGTGCCAGCAGTCCGGTCCCCGGGGTCGTGGCCGGGGAGCTGTTTTTT. Translated: CASSPVPGVVAGELFF.

This clone was detected once. This rearrangement joins TRBV5-6 to TRBJ2-7; D gene ambiguous. Trimming pared 4 bases from V and 3 bases from J, leaving 8 bases between. This CDR3 has 12 amino acids. The germline CDR1 and CDR2 sequences are SGHDT and YYEEEE. Here the CDR3 DNA reads TGTGCCAGCAGCATACCGTTCTACGAGCAGTACTTC. Translating it yields CASSIPFYEQYF. Combining the CDR3 with reference TRBV5-6 and TRBJ2-7 gives the whole variable domain DAGVTQSPTHLIKTRGQQVTLRCSPKSGHDTVSWYQQALGQGPQFIFQYYEEEERQRGNFPDRFSGHQFPNYSSELNVNALLLGDSALYLCASSIPFYEQYFGPGTRLTVT.

This clone was picked up one time. V and J are TRBV7-2 and TRBJ2-1, with D uncertain. Deletions cut 5 bases from V and 9 bases from J, with 14 bases between. This CDR3 contains 13 residues. The V gene's germline CDR1 is SGHTA and CDR2 FQGNSA. CDR3 region: CASSRIIGAEQFF. The CDR3 nucleotides read TGTGCCAGCAGCCGGATAATTGGAGCTGAGCAGTTCTTC.

V and J are TRBV18 and TRBJ1-1; perhaps TRBD1 as D (5 bases). V gave up 4 bases and J gave up 4 bases, with 16 bases separating them. From germline, CDR1 is KGHSH and CDR2 LQKENI. CDR3 length: 15 residues. This chain's CDR3 is CASSQFEGRLTEAFF. For the CDR3, the DNA is TGTGCCAGCTCACAGTTTGAGGGGCGTCTCACTGAAGCTTTCTTT.

The chain carries TRBV11-2 and TRBJ2-5, with TRBD2 matching 13 bases. V shed 5 bases and J 3 bases; nucleotides not matched to a gene: 9. Germline CDR1 and CDR2: SGHAT and FQNNGV. The CDR3 sequence is 17 residues long. In DNA form, the CDR3 reads TGTGCCAGCAGCCTCCTACTAGCGGGGGGGCCTGAAGAGACCCAGTACTTC. This encodes CASSLLLAGGPEETQYF. Full variable domain (outside the CDR3, taken from reference TRBV11-2 and TRBJ2-5): EAGVAQSPRYKIIEKRQSVAFWCNPISGHATLYWYQQILGQGPKLLIQFQNNGVVDDSQLPKDRFSAERLKGVDSTLKIQPAKLEDSAVYLCASSLLLAGGPEETQYFGPGTRLLVL.